Listed below are T cell receptor beta chains from one sample, sequenced in a study of CD8 T cells in ankylosing spondylitis. Each CDR3 protein gets one entry after TCRdb re-called the 5' RACE reads with MiXCR. This table has 200,000 to 250,000 distinct CDR3 sequences, roughly a tenth appearing once. Sequenced: blood, either unsorted or a sorted T cell fraction (not recorded which). These TCRs come from a male donor with ankylosing spondylitis or in good health (not recorded which). CDR3s include the opening cysteine and the closing phenylalanine or tryptophan. D genes are given only for firm matches. A clone size is listed for some rows: how often the clone was seen (once, few, many), or a class if it is expanded.

length	V	size	J	D	DNA	CDR3
12	TRBV5-6	.	TRBJ2-7	.	TGTGCCAGCAGCTGGAGGACTGACGAGCAGTACTTC	CASSWRTDEQYF
14	TRBV9	few	TRBJ2-7	TRBD1	TGTGCCAGCAGCACGGGACAGGCGGCCTACGAGCAGTACTTC	CASSTGQAAYEQYF
16	TRBV5-1	many	TRBJ2-5	TRBD2	TGCGCCAGCAGCCCCGGACTAGCGGGGACTTTAGGAACCCAGTACTTC	CASSPGLAGTLGTQYF
16	TRBV27	many	TRBJ2-7	TRBD1	TGTGCCAGCAGTGCGGCCGACAGGGTGTATTCCTACGAGCAGTACTTC	CASSAADRVYSYEQYF
17	TRBV14	.	TRBJ2-1	TRBD1	TGTGCCAGCAGCCCCCCCTACGGGGACAGGATTTACAATGAGCAGTTCTTC	CASSPPYGDRIYNEQFF
12	TRBV20-1	few	TRBJ1-2	TRBD1	TGCAGTGCTACTGACAGGGACTATGGCTACACCTTC	CSATDRDYGYTF
14	TRBV11-3	.	TRBJ2-5	.	TGTGCCAGCAGCCAGACGAGAGGGGTGGAGACCCAGTACTTC	CASSQTRGVETQYF
15	TRBV20-1	many	TRBJ1-2	.	TGCAGTGCTAGATCAACCAGGGGTTTTAACTATGGCTACACCTTC	CSARSTRGFNYGYTF
12	TRBV7-8	few	TRBJ2-7	.	TGTGCCAGCAGCCCGCATACCTACGAGCAGTACTTC	CASSPHTYEQYF
18	TRBV4-2	few	TRBJ2-2	TRBD2	TGTGCCAGCAGCCCCACCCGGGGGGGCTCGGGATTAGCCGGGGAGCTGTTTTTT	CASSPTRGGSGLAGELFF
16	TRBV27	many	TRBJ2-5	.	TGTGCCAGCCGCTCGGTTCAGGAGCCTGATTTTGAGACCCAGTACTTC	CASRSVQEPDFETQYF
12	TRBV3-1	few	TRBJ1-1	TRBD1	TGTGCCAGCAGCCTAATCGGACAGGCAGCTTTCTTT	CASSLIGQAAFF
15	TRBV6-5	.	TRBJ1-1	TRBD1	TGTGCCAGCAGTTATCGGACAGGGGAGAACACTGAAGCTTTCTTT	CASSYRTGENTEAFF
14	TRBV20-1	many	TRBJ2-7	TRBD2	TGCAGTGCAGAGACTAGCGGGGGCTACTACGAGCAGTACTTC	CSAETSGGYYEQYF
15	TRBV5-1	many	TRBJ1-5	.	TGCGCCAGCAGCAAGGATGGGACTGGGGATCAGCCCCAGCATTTT	CASSKDGTGDQPQHF
15	TRBV5-8	many	TRBJ2-7	.	TGTGCCAGCAGCTCCCCTGGGCGTTTAGGGCCCGAGCAGTACTTC	CASSSPGRLGPEQYF
16	TRBV7-2	many	TRBJ2-7	TRBD2	TGTGCCAGCAGCTCGTCGAGACTAGCGGGGACCTACGAGCAGTACTTC	CASSSSRLAGTYEQYF
13	TRBV20-1	many	TRBJ2-5	.	TGCAGTGCTAGAGTGGTCAGCGGTGAGACCCAGTACTTC	CSARVVSGETQYF
14	TRBV7-9	.	TRBJ1-5	TRBD1	TGTGCCAGCAGCCCAGGGGGAGGGAGTCAGCCCCAGCATTTT	CASSPGGGSQPQHF
15	TRBV20-1	.	TRBJ1-3	.	TGCAGTGCTTACCCGGCCCTGTTCTCTGGGGACACCATATATTTT	CSAYPALFSGDTIYF
13	TRBV3-1	few	TRBJ2-7	TRBD2	TGTGCCAGCAGCATAACTAGCGGCTACGAGCAGTACTTC	CASSITSGYEQYF
14	TRBV7-3	few	TRBJ2-2	.	TGTGCCAGCAGCTCCTCGGGGGCGGACGGGGAGCTGTTTTTT	CASSSSGADGELFF
16	TRBV5-1	many	TRBJ2-1	.	TGCGCCAGCAGCTTGACGGCGAAGGGCAGCGTCAATGAGCAGTTCTTC	CASSLTAKGSVNEQFF
13	TRBV6-6	.	TRBJ2-1	.	TGTGCCAGCAGTTATTCGGGCCTCAATGAGCAGTTCTTC	CASSYSGLNEQFF
13	TRBV25-1	many	TRBJ1-1	.	TGTGCCAGCAGATTGACAGCGAACACTGAAGCTTTCTTT	CASRLTANTEAFF
14	TRBV5-5	many	TRBJ2-7	.	TGTGCCAGCAGACAGGGTCCTGCTTACTCCGAGCAGTACTTC	CASRQGPAYSEQYF
16	TRBV20-1	.	TRBJ1-5	.	TGCAGTGCTAGAGGCAATAAAGTCCATAGCAATCAGCCCCAGCATTTT	CSARGNKVHSNQPQHF